The TCR beta chain described here comes from a study of cytomegalovirus exposure and HLA in healthy donors. Findings and limits, study-wide: Among donors in an Asian-associated ancestry cluster, a later analysis reportedly found fewer N-insertions than the roughly 610-donor mean. Exclusion as indistinguishable affected some V segments, including TRBV6-2 and TRBV6-3.

Primers: 60 Vbeta forward and 13 Jbeta reverse. Profiled with immunoSEQ multiplex PCR; TCRdb holds only in-frame clones, not every one. The sample carries around 120,000 clones, about 80% recorded once. CDR1 is MNHNS and CDR2 is SASEGT in the germline V gene. The ends were cut back, 0 bases at V and 4 bases at J, with 21 bases in the middle. There are 18 residues in the CDR3. This clone was seen only a few times. Its antigen is undetermined. The origin of this receptor is a male donor in good health and CMV-seronegative. What was sequenced was PBMCs. V and J are TRBV6-1 and TRBJ2-5; D perhaps matches TRBD2 (6 bases). The DNA of the CDR3 is TGTGCCAGCAGTGAAGCCGTACCGGCTAGCGTCTTTGGAGAGACCCAGTACTTC. Its protein product is CASSEAVPASVFGETQYF.